The TCR beta chain under discussion was sequenced for a study of CD8+CD57+ T cells in acquired aplastic anemia. Across the study: The DNA of sorted CD4+ and CD8+ cells averaged 3.2 ug.

About this clonotype itself: Its target is not known.

Findings and caveats of the study: A set of approximately 29 CD8+ CDR3 sequences was shared between patients and controls, and these sequences appeared highly expressed in patients.

V was cut by 6 bases and J by 2 bases, with 14 bases left in between. CDR1 is SGHKS, CDR2 YYEKEE, per germline (reference sequence). The CDR3 length is 14 residues. Genomic DNA acted as the template from which TCR beta VDJ combination and CDR3 sequence profiling were carried out. TCRdb itself ran the reads through MiXCR, one entry per CDR3 protein. The repertoire consists of around 130,000 distinct CDR3 sequences, with about 60% occurring once and the leading ten covering approximately 28%. The sequenced patients had an expansion of CD8+CD57+ cells seen by flow cytometry. There were no patients without severe acquired aplastic anemia. Prior therapy had not been administered to any patient at the time of blood sampling.

The sequenced material came from sorted CD4+, CD8+, or CD8+CD57+ T cells (not recorded which) from PBMCs. The V call is TRBV5-5, the J call TRBJ2-5, with D perhaps TRBD1 (6 bases). This clonotype was obtained from a human donor with aplastic anemia. CDR3 protein: CASNVRQAQETQYF. The CDR3 DNA follows: TGTGCCAGCAACGTACGACAGGCACAAGAGACCCAGTACTTC.